This T cell receptor (beta chain) was obtained from a study of shared clonotypes between healthy human individuals. Study-level points and caveats: Sharing across four donors was highest in naive CD4 (around 5%) and lowest in memory CD8 (approximately 0.4%). Among the subsets, naive ones generally showed larger estimated richness than memory ones.

Naive CD8 cells, CD45RO-negative and positively selected for CCR7, excluded terminally differentiated effector memory CD45RA+ cells. Execution of the assay was at deep level. Method: immunoSEQ multiplex PCR; TCRdb's copy keeps in-frame clones and lacks some. The table shows under 2,000,000 clones, with roughly 94% occurring only once. As for this clone: Its antigen is unknown.

The length of the CDR3 is 16 residues. Germline assignment: CDR1 SNHLY and CDR2 FYNNEI. The V and J ends lost 4 bases and 0 bases respectively, with 13 bases between them. The sequence derives from a man aged 18 to 35 in good health. The specimen was naive CD8+ T cells sorted from blood. The V and J genes are TRBV2 and TRBJ2-1; no definite D call. The CDR3 bases are TGTGCCAGCAGTGGGCCCTACGGTAGCTCCTACAATGAGCAGTTCTTC. It specifies CASSGPYGSSYNEQFF.